Presented here are 16 T cell receptor beta chains from one specimen sequenced in a study of blood T cell repertoires in COVID-19. The repertoire was sequenced with immunoSEQ multiplex PCR; TCRdb's copy has only in-frame clones and lacks some. Here the sample spans around 15,000 clones, under 95% being singletons. Sequencing used peripheral blood. These receptors were collected from a man aged 55 to 70 with active COVID-19.

V usage is TRBV29-1 and J usage is TRBJ2-3; no clear D gene. CDR1 SQVTM and CDR2 ANQGSEA come from the germline V gene. The CDR3 is made up of 14 amino acids. Trimming removed 6 bases at V and 0 bases at J, with 13 bases between. The CDR3 DNA reads TGCAGCGTATCAGTCGAGGCTAGCACAGATACGCAGTATTTT. Translation: CSVSVEASTDTQYF.

V and J are TRBV2 and TRBJ1-2, with 8 bases aligning to TRBD1. V gave up 5 bases and J gave up 6 bases; unmatched junction bases: 20. CDR1 is SNHLY, CDR2 FYNNEI, per germline. The length of the CDR3 is 18 residues. CDR3: CASSSLRKQGEGGNGYTF. The CDR3 DNA follows: TGTGCCAGCAGTTCTCTGAGAAAACAGGGGGAAGGTGGGAATGGCTACACCTTC.

This sequence joins TRBV7-9 and TRBJ1-6; D is perhaps TRBD1 (6 bases). V dropped 2 bases and J dropped 10 bases, with 18 bases sitting between them. Germline-derived CDR1 and CDR2 are SEHNR and FQNEAQ (reference sequence). The CDR3 is made up of 16 amino acids. This CDR3 is CASSLWGAGAGSPLHF. In DNA form, the CDR3 reads TGTGCCAGCAGCTTATGGGGCGCAGGGGCAGGCTCACCCCTCCACTTT.

V usage is TRBV4-1 and J usage is TRBJ2-3, with 9 positions matching TRBD1. J gave up 7 bases and V 2 bases, and 10 bases lay outside the gene matches. Germline CDR1 MGHRA, CDR2 YSYEKL. This CDR3 has 16 amino acids. For the CDR3, the DNA is TGCGCCAGCAGCCAATTTGACAGGGGGACCAGGTATACGCAGTATTTT. This sequence encodes CASSQFDRGTRYTQYF.

CDR3: CASSGVGANEKLFF. The CDR3 nucleotides read TGCGCCAGCAGCGGGGTAGGGGCTAATGAAAAACTGTTTTTT. V and J are TRBV5-1 and TRBJ1-4, with D maybe TRBD1 (5 bases). The CDR3 runs to 14 residues. Germline V gene lookup returns CDR1 SGHRS and CDR2 YFSETQ. Deletions cut 4 bases from V and 3 bases from J, with 10 bases between.

The J gene is TRBJ2-7, the V gene TRBV7-6, with TRBD1 identical over 8 bases. Germline V CDR1 and CDR2: SGHVS, FNYEAQ. Unmatched junction bases numbered 9, after V lost 1 base and J lost 7 bases. The CDR3 runs 15 residues. The CDR3 reads CASSLEDREGWEQYF. The CDR3 DNA follows: TGTGCCAGCAGCTTAGAGGACAGGGAAGGATGGGAGCAGTACTTC.

The chain carries TRBV5-4 and TRBJ2-5, with 15 bases matching TRBD2. Trimming took 4 bases from V and 2 from J; bases not matched to a gene: 3. Germline V gene data show CDR1 as SGHNT and CDR2 as YYREEE (reference sequence). The CDR3 runs 16 residues. CDR3 bases: TGTGCCAGCAGCCGGGGACTAGCGGGGGGACAAGAGACCCAGTACTTC. It specifies CASSRGLAGGQETQYF.

The chain employs TRBV5-1 and TRBJ1-5, with D unclear. The CDR3 loop spans 15 amino acids. V lost 0 bases and J lost 0, with 7 bases in between. Germline values: CDR1 SGHRS, CDR2 YFSETQ. The CDR3 sequence: CASSLEGGSNQPQHF. CDR3 DNA sequence: TGCGCCAGCAGCTTGGAGGGAGGTAGCAATCAGCCCCAGCATTTT. Looking up the rest from reference TRBV5-1 and TRBJ1-5 gives the full variable domain: KAGVTQTPRYLIKTRGQQVTLSCSPISGHRSVSWYQQTPGQGLQFLFEYFSETQRNKGNFPGRFSGRQFSNSRSEMNVSTLELGDSALYLCASSLEGGSNQPQHFGDGTRLSIL.

This clone was seen a handful of times. The chain has TRBV6-6 and TRBJ1-4; perhaps TRBD1 as D (5 bases). CDR1 and CDR2 (germline): MNHNY, SVGAGI (reference sequence). The V end was cut by 4 bases, the J end by 6 bases, with 15 bases between. The CDR3 length is 15 residues. The CDR3 bases are TGTGCCAGCAGTTCGGACATCCCTTGGGATGAAAAACTGTTTTTT. Encoded protein: CASSSDIPWDEKLFF.

V usage is TRBV24-1 and J usage is TRBJ1-5, with a tentative D call TRBD1 (5 bases). V was pared by 4 bases and J by 9 bases, with 9 bases between. This CDR3 region has 12 residues. The germline CDR1 and CDR2 sequences are KGHDR and SFDVKD. The CDR3, as DNA: TGTGCCACCAGTGAGACGGGGGGGCCCCAGCATTTT. As protein: CATSETGGPQHF.

This sequence joins TRBV24-1 and TRBJ1-2; no definite D call. The CDR3 has 13 amino acids. The V end lost 2 bases, the J end lost 6 bases, and 9 bases lay between the germline ends. Germline lookup yields CDR1 KGHDR and CDR2 SFDVKD. In nucleotides, the CDR3 is TGTGCCACCAGTGATTCGGCAGGAAATGGCTACACCTTC. It yields the protein CATSDSAGNGYTF.

The V call is TRBV28, the J call TRBJ2-2, with 8 positions matching TRBD2. CDR1 and CDR2 (germline): MDHEN, SYDVKM. V lost 7 bases and J lost 1; bases outside the gene matches: 8. The CDR3 spans 16 residues. CDR3 amino acids: CASKYRAGGNTGELFF. The CDR3 nucleotides are TGTGCCAGCAAGTATCGTGCGGGGGGGAACACCGGGGAGCTGTTTTTT.

This clone has a single count. CDR3 region: CASSRDRQETQYF. The DNA for the CDR3 is TGTGCCAGCAGCCGGGACAGACAAGAGACCCAGTACTTC. This chain uses TRBV7-2 with TRBJ2-5; TRBD1 matches 7 bases. The CDR3 has 13 residues. V trimming: 5 bases; J trimming: 2 bases; junction bases outside the gene matches: 2. The germline CDR1 and CDR2 sequences are SGHTA and FQGNSA.

The table lists this clone with a count of one. This chain connects TRBV10-3 to TRBJ2-1, with 10 nucleotides matching TRBD2. Unmatched junction bases numbered 13, after V lost 7 bases and J lost 7 bases. CDR1 is ENHRY, CDR2 SYGVKD, per germline. The CDR3 contains 16 residues. The CDR3 DNA reads as TGTGCCATCACGGCCGTCAGCGGGGGGGCTGAGAATGAGCAGTTCTTC. Protein product: CAITAVSGGAENEQFF.

This clone occurred once. The chain recombines TRBV5-1 with TRBJ1-1; the match to TRBD1 covers 9 bases. CDR1 SGHRS and CDR2 YFSETQ come from the germline V gene. CDR3 size: 16 residues. V lost 2 bases and J lost 1; bases outside the gene matches: 6. This chain's CDR3 is CASSFGTGWENTEAFF. The CDR3 coding sequence is TGCGCCAGCAGCTTCGGGACAGGGTGGGAGAACACTGAAGCTTTCTTT.

This clone appeared a few times. CDR3 in amino acids: CASSLPGGQPSTDTQYF. The CDR3 nucleotides are TGCGCCAGCAGCTTGCCCGGTGGACAGCCTAGCACAGATACGCAGTATTTT. The chain joins TRBV5-1 to TRBJ2-3, with a weak D call TRBD1 (6 bases). V lost 1 base, J lost 0 bases, and 15 bases lay in between. Germline-derived CDR1 and CDR2 are SGHRS and YFSETQ. CDR3 size: 17 residues.